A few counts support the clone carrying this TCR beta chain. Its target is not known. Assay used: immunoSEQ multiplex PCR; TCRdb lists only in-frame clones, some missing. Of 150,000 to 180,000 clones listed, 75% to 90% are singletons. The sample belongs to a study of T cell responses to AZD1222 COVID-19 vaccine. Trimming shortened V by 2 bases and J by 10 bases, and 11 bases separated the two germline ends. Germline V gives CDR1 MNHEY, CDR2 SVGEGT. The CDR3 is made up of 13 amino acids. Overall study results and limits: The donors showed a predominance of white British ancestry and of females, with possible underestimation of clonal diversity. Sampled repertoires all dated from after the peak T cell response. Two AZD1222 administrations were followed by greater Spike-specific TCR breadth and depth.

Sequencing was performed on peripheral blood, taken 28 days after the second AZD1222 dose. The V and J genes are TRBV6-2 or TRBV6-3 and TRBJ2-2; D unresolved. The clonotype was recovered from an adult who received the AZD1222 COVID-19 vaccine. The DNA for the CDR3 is TGTGCCAGCAGTTACAGGAAGTTCCTGGAGCTGTTTTTT. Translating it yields CASSYRKFLELFF.